This passage covers 9 T cell receptor beta chains from one sample sequenced in a study of T cell responses to AZD1222 COVID-19 vaccine. Clones were sequenced by immunoSEQ multiplex PCR, and TCRdb holds only the in-frame ones, with some missing. This table has approximately 120,000 clones, 87% appearing once. The specimen was peripheral blood, collected on day 0 of AZD1222 vaccination. These receptors originate from an adult in good health.

This chain uses TRBV14 with TRBJ2-1; possible D gene TRBD2, 7 bases. The CDR3 runs 17 residues. CDR1 and CDR2 from the germline V gene are SGHDN and FVKESK. Between the trimmed V and J ends, which lost 1 base and 4 bases, there was a span of 17 bases. The CDR3 nucleotides are TGTGCCAGCAGCCAAGGTTTCCGGGGGGCGAATTACAATGAGCAGTTCTTC. Translated: CASSQGFRGANYNEQFF. The entire variable domain, with the rest obtained from reference TRBV14 and TRBJ2-1, is as follows: EAGVTQFPSHSVIEKGQTVTLRCDPISGHDNLYWYRRVMGKEIKFLLHFVKESKQDESGMPNNRFLAERTGGTYSTLKVQPAELEDSGVYFCASSQGFRGANYNEQFFGPGTRLTVL.

The V call is TRBV7-8, the J call TRBJ1-2, with 8 bases fitting TRBD1. With V trimmed by 5 bases and J by 4 bases, 3 bases remained unmatched. The CDR3 length is 13 residues. Germline lookup yields CDR1 SGHVS and CDR2 FQNEAQ. CDR3 protein: CASSEQGVYGYTF. CDR3 DNA sequence: TGTGCCAGCAGCGAACAGGGGGTCTATGGCTACACCTTC.

The rearrangement links TRBV7-3 to TRBJ1-2; 8 nucleotides match TRBD1. With V trimmed by 4 bases and J by 7 bases, 8 bases remained unmatched. Germline V CDR1 and CDR2: SGHTA, FQGTGA. The CDR3 length is 14 residues. The CDR3 spells CASSSLTGVGGYTF. In DNA, the CDR3 is TGTGCCAGCAGCTCCCTGACAGGGGTTGGTGGCTACACCTTC. Variable domain in full (rest from reference TRBV7-3 and TRBJ1-2): GAGVSQTPSNKVTEKGKYVELRCDPISGHTALYWYRQSLGQGPEFLIYFQGTGAADDSGLPNDRFFAVRPEGSVSTLKIQRTERGDSAVYLCASSSLTGVGGYTFGSGTRLTVV.

V gene TRBV6-2 or TRBV6-3 combines with J gene TRBJ1-5; D gene unclear. V was pared by 7 bases and J by 2 bases, with 9 bases between. Germline V CDR1 and CDR2: MNHEY, SVGEGT. This CDR3 spans 13 amino acids. CDR3 region: CASTPRGNQPQHF. As DNA, the CDR3 is TGTGCCAGCACCCCGAGAGGCAATCAGCCCCAGCATTTT.

The chain uses TRBV27 and TRBJ1-1, with D uncertain. Germline lookup yields CDR1 MNHEY and CDR2 SMNVEV (reference sequence). The CDR3 totals 13 residues. V lost 8 bases to trimming and J lost 1 base, with 11 bases between them. Here the CDR3 reads CASRIGSNTEAFF. The CDR3 DNA reads as TGTGCCAGCCGGATCGGCTCGAACACTGAAGCTTTCTTT.

The genes are TRBV28 and TRBJ1-2; unclear D gene. Trimming removed 8 bases from V and 5 bases from J, with 9 bases in between. Germline V gives CDR1 MDHEN, CDR2 SYDVKM. This CDR3 has 11 residues. CDR3 bases: TGTGCCAGCGGCTCAGTTTATGGCTACACCTTC. Its protein is CASGSVYGYTF.

Only one count was recorded for this clone. The chain uses TRBV7-2 and TRBJ2-3; D remains unclear. The CDR3 length is 15 residues. The V gene's germline CDR1 is SGHTA and CDR2 FQGNSA. V lost 5 bases, J lost 2 bases, and 14 bases lay in between. This chain's CDR3 is CASSALPTSTDTQYF. The CDR3 bases are TGTGCCAGCAGCGCGCTTCCTACCTCCACAGATACGCAGTATTTT.

This clone was recorded once. This sequence joins TRBV4-1 and TRBJ2-7, with D unclear. The CDR3 sequence is 15 residues long. Germline CDR1 is MGHRA and CDR2 is YSYEKL. Trimming cost V 1 base and J 0 bases, with 10 bases left between them. CDR3 in amino acids: CASSQGTGPSYEQYF. CDR3 in DNA: TGCGCCAGCAGCCAAGGCACCGGTCCCTCCTACGAGCAGTACTTC.

The V call is TRBV28, the J call TRBJ2-6; D gene unclear. Per the germline V gene, CDR1 is MDHEN and CDR2 is SYDVKM. The CDR3 is 15 residues long. Between the trimmed V and J ends, which lost 3 bases and 1 base, there was a span of 7 bases. The CDR3 loop reads CASSFFASGANVLTF. The CDR3 region has the DNA TGTGCCAGCAGTTTTTTCGCGTCTGGGGCCAACGTCCTGACTTTC.